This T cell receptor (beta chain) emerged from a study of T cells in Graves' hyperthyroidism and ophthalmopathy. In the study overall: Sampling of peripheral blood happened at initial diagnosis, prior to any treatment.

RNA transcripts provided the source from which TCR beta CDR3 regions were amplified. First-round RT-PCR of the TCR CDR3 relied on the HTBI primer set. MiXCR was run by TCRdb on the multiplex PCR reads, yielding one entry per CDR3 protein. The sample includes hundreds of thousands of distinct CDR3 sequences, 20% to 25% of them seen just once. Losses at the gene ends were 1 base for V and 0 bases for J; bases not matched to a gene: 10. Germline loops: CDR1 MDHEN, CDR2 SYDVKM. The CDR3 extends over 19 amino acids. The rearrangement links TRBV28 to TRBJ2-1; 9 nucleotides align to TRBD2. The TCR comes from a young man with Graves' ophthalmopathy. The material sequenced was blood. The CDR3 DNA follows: TGTGCCAGCAGTTTATTGGGCGGGAGGGCTCTGAGCTCCTACAATGAGCAGTTCTTC. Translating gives CASSLLGGRALSSYNEQFF.